What follows is one TCR beta chain and its context. The antigen is unknown. This specimen belongs to a study of cytomegalovirus exposure and HLA in healthy donors. Study outcomes and limitations: TCR beta chains numbering some 160 were designated cytomegalovirus-associated.

The PCR used 60 Vbeta and 13 Jbeta primers. Per the original methods: The count from a later analysis was about 80 million unique TCR beta chains, some 12 million of them shared. Libraries were prepared by immunoSEQ multiplex PCR; TCRdb keeps only in-frame clonotypes and omits some of them. D and trimming come from the DNA, and the V and J calls and clone size come from that table. The sample includes approximately 210,000 clones, 82% of them seen just once. The CDR3 contains 17 residues. V was clipped by 5 bases and J by 0 bases; unmatched bases: 6. Germline values: CDR1 SNHLY, CDR2 FYNNEI. This clonotype originated in a man aged 40-50 years in good health and CMV-seropositive. This rearrangement joins TRBV2 to TRBJ2-3, with TRBD2 matching 12 bases. The sample taken for sequencing was PBMCs. The CDR3 DNA reads as TGTGCCAGCAGTCCTGGACTAGCGGGACCTAGCACAGATACGCAGTATTTT. Encoded protein: CASSPGLAGPSTDTQYF.